This T cell receptor beta chain was recovered during a study of shared clonotypes between healthy human individuals. Trimming removed 0 bases from V and 0 bases from J; junction bases left unmatched: 3. CDR3 length: 17 residues. In germline, CDR1 is MDHEN, CDR2 SYDVKM. Sequencing was performed with immunoSEQ multiplex PCR; in TCRdb, only in-frame clones are kept and a portion is missing. This sample carries 1,500,000 or so clones, just under 99% of them seen once, and the ten largest clones take 0.3% to 0.45%. The sequenced sample was naive CD4+ T cells sorted from blood. The subset denotes: CD45RA+ positively selected. The V gene is TRBV28, the J gene TRBJ2-2, with 8 bases lining up with TRBD1. The receptor comes from a man aged 25 to 45 in good health. The CDR3 DNA is TGTGCCAGCAGTTTATGGGGACAGGTTTCGAACACCGGGGAGCTGTTTTTT. This gives the protein CASSLWGQVSNTGELFF.